This T cell receptor beta chain is from a study of CD8 T cells in Susac syndrome. This clonotype came up a few times. Its antigen is currently unknown. The RNA, about 0.45 to 1 ug, was put through reverse transcription using random hexamers. TCRdb ran MiXCR on the immunoSEQ multiplex PCR reads and lists one entry per CDR3 protein. The sample carries more than 65,000 distinct CDR3 sequences, roughly 94% recorded once. General study results and limits: Susac-specific public clones numbered around 15 in total CD8+ repertoires (and roughly five in CD8+ TEMRA repertoires).

This TCR came from a human donor with Susac syndrome. The sample comprised CD8+ T cells from PBMCs.

CDR3 protein: CASSLAPGDEQYF. The CDR3 coding sequence is TGTGCCAGCAGTTTAGCGCCCGGGGACGAGCAGTACTTC. This chain connects TRBV12-3 or TRBV12-4 to TRBJ2-7, with D tentatively TRBD2 (5 bases). V was cut by 0 bases and J by 5 bases, with 8 bases left in between. The CDR3 is 13 residues long.